The present T cell receptor beta chain was sequenced within a study of CD8 T cells in ankylosing spondylitis. Study-level findings and limits: The study identified a TCR beta motif of several highly homologous variants that appeared characteristic of ankylosing spondylitis blood.

MiXCR, applied by TCRdb to the 5' RACE reads, yields one record per CDR3 protein. Of around 300,000 distinct CDR3 sequences listed, about 9.9% are singletons. V was pared by 0 bases and J by 1 base, with 8 bases between. This CDR3 spans 15 amino acids. Germline V gene data show CDR1 as LGHDT and CDR2 as YNNKEL (reference sequence). Comment on this clonotype: No antigen is known for it.

Sample: blood, either unsorted or a sorted T cell fraction (not recorded which). The gene calls are TRBV3-1 and TRBJ2-3; D gene uncertain. The clonotype was recovered from a female donor with ankylosing spondylitis or in good health (not recorded which). The chain's CDR3 is CASSQDRWGTDTQYF. The CDR3 coding sequence is TGTGCCAGCAGCCAAGACAGGTGGGGCACAGATACGCAGTATTTT.